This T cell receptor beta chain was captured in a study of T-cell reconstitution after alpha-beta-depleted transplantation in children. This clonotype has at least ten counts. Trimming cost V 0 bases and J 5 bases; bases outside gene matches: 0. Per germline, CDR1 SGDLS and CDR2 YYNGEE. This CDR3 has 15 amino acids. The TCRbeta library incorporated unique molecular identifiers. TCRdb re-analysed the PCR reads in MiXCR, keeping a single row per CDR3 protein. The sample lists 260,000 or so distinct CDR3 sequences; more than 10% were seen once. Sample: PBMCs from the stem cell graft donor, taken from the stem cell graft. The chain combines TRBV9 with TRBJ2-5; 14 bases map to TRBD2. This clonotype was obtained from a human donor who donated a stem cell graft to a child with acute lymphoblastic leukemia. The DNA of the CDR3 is TGTGCCAGCAGCGTAGGGACTAGCGGGAGGGAGACCCAGTACTTC. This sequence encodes CASSVGTSGRETQYF.